Below, 18 T cell receptor beta chains from the same sample are listed, as sequenced in a study of regulatory T cells in long-lasting Graves disease (dated by TCRdb to the early 2020s). The intended sense of this specimen's time point label: persistent/refractory GD, antithyroid drugs over 5 years with positive TRAb. For both TCR sequencing and RNA sequencing, RNA was extracted from PBMCs in TRIzol. Preparation of the library involved multiplex PCR. The instrument given in TCRdb is Illumina HiSeq 4000. TCR beta libraries were built with iRepertoire HTBI primers and Arm-PCR amplification of CDR3 regions. TCRdb reprocessed the public reads (quality trimming at Q25 with fastp, clone calling with MiXCR) and kept in-frame beta chains. One record per CDR3 amino acid sequence lists the most common genes and DNA. The sample includes roughly 430,000 distinct CDR3 sequences, with under 25% observed a single time. Clones ranked in the top ten supply roughly 13% of the sample.

The sequencing used peripheral blood mononuclear cells (PBMCs), collected when the disease was refractory, from a patient treated with antithyroid drugs. The source of these receptors is a female donor with Graves disease.

This clonotype has a count of ten or more. The chain couples TRBV12-3 or TRBV12-4 to TRBJ1-2; TRBD1 might be the D (6 bases). V lost 5 bases and J lost 4, with 14 bases in between. CDR3 length: 14 residues. CDR3 nucleotides: TGTGCCAGCAGTGAGGGGGGCACCCGCTATGGCTACACCTTC. Protein: CASSEGGTRYGYTF.

V gene TRBV28 combines with J gene TRBJ2-1; the match to TRBD2 covers 9 bases. From germline, CDR1 is MDHEN and CDR2 SYDVKM. CDR3 size: 16 residues. V gave up 6 bases and J gave up 1 base; unmatched junction bases: 7. CDR3 in amino acids: CASSLLLAGSYNEQFF. As DNA, the CDR3 is TGTGCCAGCAGCCTGTTGCTAGCGGGGTCCTACAATGAGCAGTTCTTC.

This clonotype showed up many times. The V gene is TRBV6-5, the J gene TRBJ2-7; no definite D call. CDR1 is MNHEY and CDR2 is SVGAGI in the germline V gene. This CDR3 region has 16 residues. V was trimmed by 4 bases and J by 3 bases, leaving 19 bases between them. The CDR3 DNA follows: TGTGCCAGCAGTTCCGATAGCAGTTCCGTTCACTACGAGCAGTACTTC. Protein product: CASSSDSSSVHYEQYF.

There are many counts of this clonotype. DNA for the CDR3: TGCAGCGTTGAAAGAATTCGGGGCGAGCAGTACTTC. Translating gives CSVERIRGEQYF. The J gene is TRBJ2-7, the V gene TRBV29-1; possibly TRBD2 for D (5 bases). The CDR3 spans 12 residues. Per the germline V gene, CDR1 is SQVTM and CDR2 is ANQGSEA. Deletions cut 2 bases from V and 6 bases from J, with 11 bases between.

This clonotype was detected ten times or more. The chain carries TRBV7-3 and TRBJ2-7, with D unresolved. Germline V gene sequence: CDR1 SGHTA, CDR2 FQGTGA. The ends were cut back, 5 bases at V and 0 bases at J, with 11 bases in the middle. The CDR3 is made up of 14 amino acids. The CDR3 sequence is CASSPHHGSYEQYF. CDR3 DNA sequence: TGTGCCAGCAGCCCCCATCATGGCTCCTACGAGCAGTACTTC. Full variable domain (outside the CDR3, taken from reference TRBV7-3 and TRBJ2-7): GAGVSQTPSNKVTEKGKYVELRCDPISGHTALYWYRQSLGQGPEFLIYFQGTGAADDSGLPNDRFFAVRPEGSVSTLKIQRTERGDSAVYLCASSPHHGSYEQYFGPGTRLTVT.

This chain uses TRBV6-1 with TRBJ2-7, with TRBD2 matching over 14 bases. With 3 bases clipped from V and 5 bases from J, the junction kept 6 bases outside the gene matches. Germline-derived CDR1 and CDR2 are MNHNS and SASEGT. This CDR3 has 16 amino acids. CDR3 loop: CASSDEPGLAGDEQYF. The CDR3 DNA sequence: TGTGCCAGCAGTGATGAACCGGGACTAGCGGGAGACGAGCAGTACTTC.

The chain employs TRBV5-5 and TRBJ2-7; a weak D match, TRBD2 (5 bases). There are 13 residues in the CDR3. CDR1 and CDR2 (germline): SGHKS, YYEKEE (reference sequence). The germline V and J ends were trimmed by 4 bases and 9 bases, with 17 bases remaining between them. This chain's CDR3 is CASSRTGFPRQYF. CDR3 DNA sequence: TGTGCCAGCAGCCGAACGGGGTTCCCTAGGCAGTACTTC. Drawing the rest from reference TRBV5-5 and TRBJ2-7, the complete variable domain is DAGVTQSPTHLIKTRGQQVTLRCSPISGHKSVSWYQQVLGQGPQFIFQYYEKEERGRGNFPDRFSARQFPNYSSELNVNALLLGDSALYLCASSRTGFPRQYFGPGTRLTVT.

This clonotype was counted between two and nine times. The gene calls are TRBV19 and TRBJ1-1; D unresolved. The germline CDR1 and CDR2 sequences are LNHDA and SQIVND (reference sequence). The CDR3 covers 14 residues. Trimming took 6 bases from V and 1 from J, leaving 12 bases between them. The DNA of the CDR3 is TGTGCCAGTAGCCCCGATATAGGGAACACTGAAGCTTTCTTT. As protein: CASSPDIGNTEAFF.

The table lists this clonotype with a few counts. This rearrangement joins TRBV7-9 to TRBJ1-3; maybe TRBD1 (6 bases). CDR1 is SEHNR, CDR2 FQNEAQ, per germline (reference sequence). The CDR3 covers 13 residues. V dropped 7 bases and J dropped 0 bases, with 7 bases sitting between them. CDR3 DNA: TGTGCCAGCAAGGGGGGCTCTGGAAACACCATATATTTT. Amino acid sequence: CASKGGSGNTIYF.

This clonotype was observed a few times. This chain joins TRBV13 and TRBJ1-2; D may be TRBD1 (6 bases). Germline V gene sequence: CDR1 PRHDT, CDR2 FYEKMQ (reference sequence). Trimming removed 4 bases from V and 2 bases from J, with 8 bases in between. This CDR3 region has 13 residues. CDR3 DNA sequence: TGTGCCAGCAGCTGGCAGGGGAACTATGGCTACACCTTC. Its translation: CASSWQGNYGYTF.

This clonotype has a count of ten or more. The chain combines TRBV28 with TRBJ2-7; 11 bases are shared with TRBD1. The V gene's germline CDR1 is MDHEN and CDR2 SYDVKM. This CDR3 contains 15 residues. V lost 5 bases to trimming and J lost 3 bases; unmatched junction nucleotides: 6. The CDR3 region is CASSVPGQGVYEQYF. CDR3 DNA: TGTGCCAGCAGTGTTCCGGGACAGGGGGTCTACGAGCAGTACTTC.

This clonotype came up a few times. CDR3 sequence reads: CATSRDYPGAAGNTIYF. Written as DNA, the CDR3 is TGTGCCACCAGCAGAGATTACCCCGGGGCAGCAGGAAACACCATATATTTT. V gene TRBV15 combines with J gene TRBJ1-3; weak D call: TRBD1 (5 bases). From germline, CDR1 is LNHNV and CDR2 YYDKDF (reference sequence). V shed 0 bases and J shed 4 bases, with 16 bases lying between them. The CDR3 contains 17 residues.

This clonotype has ten or more counts. The V gene is TRBV19, the J gene TRBJ1-5, with TRBD1 identical over 7 bases. V shed 5 bases, J shed 1 base, and the junction held 8 bases outside the gene matches. The CDR3 has 16 amino acids. CDR1 and CDR2 (germline): LNHDA, SQIVND (reference sequence). The CDR3 spells CASSVGTDSSNQPQHF. CDR3 sequence (DNA): TGTGCCAGTAGTGTCGGGACAGACTCGAGCAATCAGCCCCAGCATTTT. Full variable domain (missing parts from reference TRBV19 and TRBJ1-5): DGGITQSPKYLFRKEGQNVTLSCEQNLNHDAMYWYRQDPGQGLRLIYYSQIVNDFQKGDIAEGYSVSREKKESFPLTVTSAQKNPTAFYLCASSVGTDSSNQPQHFGDGTRLSIL.

The rearrangement uses TRBV10-2 and TRBJ1-1; the D is unclear. This CDR3 has 15 residues. Germline V lookup: CDR1 WSHSY, CDR2 SAAADI. Deletions cut 3 bases from V and 2 bases from J, with 13 bases between. The CDR3 loop reads CASSDSGQPNTEAFF. DNA of the CDR3: TGCGCCAGCAGTGATTCGGGCCAACCCAACACTGAAGCTTTCTTT.

This clonotype has just a few counts. The gene calls are TRBV18 and TRBJ1-1, with 7 bases fitting TRBD1. V was clipped by 6 bases and J by 3 bases; unmatched bases: 4. Germline-derived CDR1 and CDR2 are KGHSH and LQKENI. The CDR3 is 13 residues long. The CDR3 protein is CASSEQGYTEAFF. CDR3 DNA sequence: TGTGCCAGCTCCGAACAGGGGTACACTGAAGCTTTCTTT.

The V and J genes are TRBV7-3 and TRBJ1-4; 7 bases agree with TRBD1. J lost 8 bases, V lost 3 bases, and 9 bases had no gene match. Germline-derived CDR1 and CDR2 are SGHTA and FQGTGA. The CDR3 extends over 15 amino acids. The CDR3 region is CASSLRRGQEEKLFF. As DNA, the CDR3 is TGTGCCAGCAGCTTGCGAAGGGGGCAGGAGGAAAAACTGTTTTTT. The complete variable domain, with remaining parts taken from reference TRBV7-3 and TRBJ1-4, reads GAGVSQTPSNKVTEKGKYVELRCDPISGHTALYWYRQSLGQGPEFLIYFQGTGAADDSGLPNDRFFAVRPEGSVSTLKIQRTERGDSAVYLCASSLRRGQEEKLFFGSGTQLSVL.

This clonotype was counted many times. This chain joins TRBV28 and TRBJ1-5; TRBD1 is a possible D gene (6 bases). Per the germline V gene, CDR1 is MDHEN and CDR2 is SYDVKM. V lost 6 bases and J 0 bases, leaving 12 bases between the germline ends. The CDR3 extends over 15 amino acids. The CDR3 reads CASRLTGYSNQPQHF. CDR3 coding DNA: TGTGCCAGCAGATTAACAGGGTATAGCAATCAGCCCCAGCATTTT. The full variable domain, in which reference TRBV28 and TRBJ1-5 provide the parts outside the CDR3, is DVKVTQSSRYLVKRTGEKVFLECVQDMDHENMFWYRQDPGLGLRLIYFSYDVKMKEKGDIPEGYSVSREKKERFSLILESASTNQTSMYLCASRLTGYSNQPQHFGDGTRLSIL.

This clonotype has at least ten counts. Here the CDR3 reads CASSQVSGTEAFF. The CDR3 DNA is TGTGCCAGCAGCCAAGTTTCTGGGACTGAAGCTTTCTTT. The V call is TRBV3-1, the J call TRBJ1-1, with D unresolved. This CDR3 is 13 amino acids long. V dropped 1 base and J dropped 5 bases, with 8 bases sitting between them. Germline assignment: CDR1 LGHDT and CDR2 YNNKEL (reference sequence).